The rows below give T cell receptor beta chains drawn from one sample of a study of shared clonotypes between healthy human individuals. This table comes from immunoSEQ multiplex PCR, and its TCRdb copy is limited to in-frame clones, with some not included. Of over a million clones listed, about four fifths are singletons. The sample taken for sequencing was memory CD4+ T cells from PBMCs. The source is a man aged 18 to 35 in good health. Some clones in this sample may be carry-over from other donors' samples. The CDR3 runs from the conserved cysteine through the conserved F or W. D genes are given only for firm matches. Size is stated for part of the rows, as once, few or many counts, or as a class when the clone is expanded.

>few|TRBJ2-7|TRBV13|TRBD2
CASTHLAGHEQYF
TGTGCCAGCACCCATCTAGCGGGCCACGAGCAGTACTTC
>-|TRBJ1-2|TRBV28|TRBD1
CASSTSGTGREVRYGYTF
TGTGCCAGCAGCACCTCCGGGACAGGGCGGGAAGTGCGCTATGGCTACACCTTC
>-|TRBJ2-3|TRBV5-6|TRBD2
CASSLTGREKTDTQYF
TGTGCCAGCAGCTTGACCGGGAGGGAAAAAACAGATACGCAGTATTTT
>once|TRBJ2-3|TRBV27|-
CASRMSGYTQYF
TGTGCCAGCAGAATGTCCGGATATACGCAGTATTTT
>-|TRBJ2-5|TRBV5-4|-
CASSLDERGETQYF
TGTGCCAGCAGCTTGGATGAGAGGGGAGAGACCCAGTACTTC
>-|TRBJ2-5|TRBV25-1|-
CASSESGLPETQYF
TGTGCCAGCAGTGAATCCGGCCTACCCGAGACCCAGTACTTC
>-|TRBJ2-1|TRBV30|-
CAWSRRGQRRNEQFF
TGTGCCTGGAGCCGGCGGGGCCAAAGACGGAATGAGCAGTTCTTC
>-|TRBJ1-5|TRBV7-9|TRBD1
CASSHPQGEGSNQPQHF
TGTGCCAGCAGCCACCCACAGGGGGAAGGGAGCAATCAGCCCCAGCATTTT
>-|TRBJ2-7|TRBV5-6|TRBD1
CASRPMTGGPYEQYF
TGTGCCAGCAGGCCGATGACAGGGGGCCCCTACGAGCAGTACTTC
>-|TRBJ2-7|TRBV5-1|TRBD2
CASSSTSGSRYEQYF
TGCGCCAGCAGCTCAACTAGCGGGAGTCGCTACGAGCAGTACTTC
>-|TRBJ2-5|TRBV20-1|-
CSVDRETQYF
TGCAGTGTAGATAGAGAGACCCAGTACTTC
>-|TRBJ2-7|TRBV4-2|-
CATASASRASAPEQYF
TGTGCCACCGCTTCGGCTTCCCGGGCCTCGGCCCCCGAGCAGTACTTC
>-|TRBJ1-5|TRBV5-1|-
CASSLGLGGNQPQHF
TGCGCCAGCAGCTTGGGTTTGGGGGGCAATCAGCCCCAGCATTTT
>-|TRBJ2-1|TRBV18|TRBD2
CASSPPLVSKREGQGGYNEQFF
TGTGCCAGCTCACCCCCGCTCGTCTCCAAGCGGGAGGGCCAGGGGGGATACAATGAGCAGTTCTTC
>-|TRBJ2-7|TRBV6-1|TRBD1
CASSPGQAYYEQYF
TGTGCCAGCAGTCCGGGACAGGCCTACTACGAGCAGTACTTC
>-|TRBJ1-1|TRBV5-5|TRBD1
CASSRGQGGVNTEAFF
TGTGCCAGCAGCCGAGGACAGGGAGGAGTGAACACTGAAGCTTTCTTT
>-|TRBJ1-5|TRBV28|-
CASEEASYSKGPQHF
TGTGCCAGCGAGGAGGCAAGTTATAGCAAGGGGCCCCAGCATTTT
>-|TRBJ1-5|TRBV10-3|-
CAISESGGNQPQHF
TGTGCCATCAGTGAGTCGGGTGGCAATCAGCCCCAGCATTTT
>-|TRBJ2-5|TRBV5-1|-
CASSLAGDQETQYF
TGCGCCAGCAGCTTGGCGGGAGACCAAGAGACCCAGTACTTC
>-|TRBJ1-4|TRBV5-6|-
CASSLFLRDEKLFF
TGTGCCAGCAGCTTGTTTCTCAGGGACGAAAAACTGTTTTTT
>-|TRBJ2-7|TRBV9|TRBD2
CASTPGTSGWYEQYF
TGTGCCAGCACCCCGGGGACTAGCGGATGGTACGAGCAGTACTTC
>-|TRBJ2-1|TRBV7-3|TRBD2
CASSLSPAGGPNEQFF
TGTGCCAGCAGCTTAAGCCCAGCGGGAGGTCCCAATGAGCAGTTCTTC
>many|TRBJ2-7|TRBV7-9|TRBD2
CASSPREGRVHSYEQYF
TGTGCCAGCAGCCCCCGCGAGGGGAGGGTACACTCCTACGAGCAGTACTTC
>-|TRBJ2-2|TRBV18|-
CASSPRTANTGELFF
TGTGCCAGCTCACCGCGGACAGCGAACACCGGGGAGCTGTTTTTT
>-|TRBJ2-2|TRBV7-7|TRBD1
CASSPGQGVTGELFF
TGTGCCAGCAGCCCGGGACAGGGGGTGACCGGGGAGCTGTTTTTT
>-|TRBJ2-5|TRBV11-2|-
CASSLVGGRIETQYF
TGTGCCAGCAGCTTAGTAGGGGGGCGCATAGAGACCCAGTACTTC
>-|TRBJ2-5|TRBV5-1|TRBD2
CASKQRTSLREETQYF
TGCGCCAGCAAACAACGGACTAGCCTACGGGAAGAGACCCAGTACTTC
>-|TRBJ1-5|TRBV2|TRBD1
CASGLGTVSNQPQHF
TGTGCCAGCGGCTTGGGGACAGTTAGCAATCAGCCCCAGCATTTT
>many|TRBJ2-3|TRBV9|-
CASSREGRSTDTQYF
TGTGCCAGCAGCAGAGAGGGGCGCAGCACAGATACGCAGTATTTT
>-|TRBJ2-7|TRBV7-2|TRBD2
CASSLALAGIPYEQYF
TGTGCCAGCAGCTTAGCCCTAGCGGGGATCCCCTACGAGCAGTACTTC
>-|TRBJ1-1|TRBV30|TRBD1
CAWSQGDRRNTEAFF
TGTGCCTGGAGCCAGGGGGACCGAAGAAACACTGAAGCTTTCTTT
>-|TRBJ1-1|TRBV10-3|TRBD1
CAISARDRGRHAGAFF
TGTGCCATCAGTGCCCGGGACAGGGGGCGACACGCGGGTGCTTTCTTT
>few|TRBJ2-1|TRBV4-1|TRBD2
CASSQVDMGLASYNEQFF
TGCGCCAGCAGCCAAGTCGACATGGGACTAGCCTCCTACAATGAGCAGTTCTTC
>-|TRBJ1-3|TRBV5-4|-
CASSLRAAVGSGNTIYF
TGTGCCAGCAGCTTGAGGGCAGCGGTCGGGTCTGGAAACACCATATATTTT
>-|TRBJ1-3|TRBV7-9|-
CASSQEPTGIGNTIYF
TGTGCCAGCAGCCAGGAACCCACAGGGATAGGAAACACCATATATTTT
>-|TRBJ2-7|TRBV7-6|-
CASSLYSRADEQYF
TGTGCCAGCAGCTTATATTCTAGGGCCGACGAGCAGTACTTC
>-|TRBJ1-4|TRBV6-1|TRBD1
CASSKARDRGTNEKLFF
TGTGCCAGCAGTAAAGCAAGGGACAGGGGAACTAATGAAAAACTGTTTTTT
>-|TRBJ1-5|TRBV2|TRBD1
CASRSGTGGIGQPQHF
TGTGCCAGCAGATCCGGGACAGGGGGCATCGGTCAGCCCCAGCATTTT
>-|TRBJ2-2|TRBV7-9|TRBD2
CASSSAPGTSGSLVGELFF
TGTGCCAGCAGCTCCGCCCCGGGGACTAGCGGGAGCCTGGTTGGGGAGCTGTTTTTT
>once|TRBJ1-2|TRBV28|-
CASSLSALYGYTF
TGTGCCAGCAGTTTATCCGCCCTCTATGGCTACACCTTC
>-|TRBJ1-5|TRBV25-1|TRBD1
CASSEGTAYQPQHF
TGTGCCAGCAGTGAGGGGACAGCTTATCAGCCCCAGCATTTT